This T cell receptor beta chain was recorded in a study of blood T cell repertoires in COVID-19. Here immunoSEQ multiplex PCR was the method, and the copy in TCRdb shows in-frame clones only, minus some. Among about 38,000 clones listed, 87% were seen once. CDR1 and CDR2 from the germline V gene are SGHRS and YFSETQ. The germline V and J ends were trimmed by 0 bases and 7 bases, with 11 bases remaining between them. The CDR3 loop spans 13 amino acids. Sequencing used peripheral blood. V gene TRBV5-1 combines with J gene TRBJ2-7; no clear D. The TCR originated in a man aged 55 to 70 with COVID-19, enrolled during active disease. CDR3 bases: TGCGCCAGCAGCTTGGACCTGGCCCAGGAGCAGTACTTC. Amino acid sequence: CASSLDLAQEQYF.